This T cell receptor beta chain was identified in a study of control samples from healthy donors and cancer patients. The sample holds a few counts of this clone. The V end lost 3 bases, the J end lost 1 base, and 7 bases lay between the germline ends. The CDR3 has 13 amino acids. CDR1 is SGHRS, CDR2 YFSETQ, per germline. The repertoire was sequenced with immunoSEQ multiplex PCR; TCRdb's copy has only in-frame clones and lacks some. This table holds about 70,000 clones, 84% found once. Sequencing was performed on PBMCs. The source is a woman aged 45-60 years with lung cancer. This rearrangement joins TRBV5-1 to TRBJ1-1; D is uncertain. CDR3 loop: CASSSEANTEAFF. For the CDR3, the DNA is TGCGCCAGCAGCTCCGAAGCGAACACTGAAGCTTTCTTT. The whole variable domain, remainder taken from reference TRBV5-1 and TRBJ1-1, is KAGVTQTPRYLIKTRGQQVTLSCSPISGHRSVSWYQQTPGQGLQFLFEYFSETQRNKGNFPGRFSGRQFSNSRSEMNVSTLELGDSALYLCASSSEANTEAFFGQGTRLTVV.